There are many counts of the clone carrying this T cell receptor beta chain. What it binds is not known. With 0 bases removed from V and 1 base from J, the gap between germline ends came to 5 bases. The CDR3 consists of 14 residues. Per the germline V gene, CDR1 is SGHDT and CDR2 is YYEEEE. Libraries from naive CD8 cells were generated from roughly 18,000 to 920,000 sorted cells (with 10%, 30% or 50% RNA). Sorting isolated naive CD8 T cells as CD8+CD4-CCR7+CD45RA+ events. The data belong to a study of molecular identifiers for immune sequencing clone quantification. The study, taken as a whole, reports: Spiked Jurkat TCR RNA equivalent to one cell was reportedly detectable in about a million naive cells. Among effectors, clones above 20 RNA copies held over 98% of molecules; among naive cells, under 1%.

TCRdb re-analysed the PCR reads in MiXCR, keeping a single row per CDR3 protein. The repertoire includes roughly 320,000 distinct CDR3 sequences, 24% of them detected once, and 0.65% to 0.75% sits in the top ten. Material: naive CD8+ T cells from blood, with Jurkat cell RNA spiked in. As to subset: FACS-sorted CD8+CD4-CCR7+CD45RA+ naive T cells. The V and J genes are TRBV5-6 and TRBJ1-5; D remains ambiguous. The TCR originated in a human donor in good health. Some libraries in this study had Jurkat cell RNA spiked in. The CDR3 loop is CASSLGVSNQPQHF. Written as DNA, the CDR3 is TGTGCCAGCAGCTTGGGGGTGAGCAATCAGCCCCAGCATTTT.